Listed below are T cell receptor beta chains from one sample, sequenced in a study of blood T cell repertoires in COVID-19. Assay used: immunoSEQ multiplex PCR; TCRdb lists only in-frame clones, some missing. The repertoire holds 150,000 or so clones, with around 86% as singletons. Sequences were obtained from peripheral blood. Receptors originate from a man at least 80 years old with acute or convalescent COVID-19. Each CDR3 is given with its conserved first and last residue. The D gene is left open where the match is weak. The size entry is marked missing in some rows and otherwise reads once, few, many or a size class.

.	TRBJ2-1	12	.	TRBV28	TGTGCCAGCAGTCTAACTACGTGGGAGCAGTTCTTC	CASSLTTWEQFF
.	TRBJ1-5	12	.	TRBV2	TGTGCCAGCCGTCTATTAAGTACTCCCCAGCATTTT	CASRLLSTPQHF
TRBD2	TRBJ2-2	19	few	TRBV19	TGTGCCAGTAGTTTGGGGGGACTAGCGGGAGGGCCCGACACCGGGGAGCTGTTTTTT	CASSLGGLAGGPDTGELFF
.	TRBJ1-3	18	.	TRBV27	TGTGCCAGCAGTCCAGAGTCATTTGGGGGCCAAACTGGAAACACCATATATTTT	CASSPESFGGQTGNTIYF
.	TRBJ2-3	15	once	TRBV18	TGTGCCAGCTCACCGCTGGGGGCCCTCACAGATACGCAGTATTTT	CASSPLGALTDTQYF
TRBD1	TRBJ1-5	15	.	TRBV6-6	TGTGCCAGCAGTACGCGACAGGGTGCTTATCAGCCCCAGCATTTT	CASSTRQGAYQPQHF
.	TRBJ2-7	13	.	TRBV5-1	TGCGCCAGCAGCCGGGATCCCCCCTACGAGCAGTACTTC	CASSRDPPYEQYF
.	TRBJ2-7	11	.	TRBV2	TGTGCCAGCAAAACTTCCCACGAGCAGTACTTC	CASKTSHEQYF
.	TRBJ2-2	17	once	TRBV28	TGTGCCAGCAGTTCGCCCAACCCGGGATCTTCCGCCGGGGAGCTGTTTTTT	CASSSPNPGSSAGELFF
TRBD2	TRBJ2-1	17	.	TRBV7-3	TGTGCCAGCAGCTTAATGGGGACTAGCGGTTCCTACAATGAGCAGTTCTTC	CASSLMGTSGSYNEQFF
.	TRBJ2-7	12	few	TRBV11-1	TGTGCCAGCAGTTCCCAGGGTTACGAGCAGTACTTC	CASSSQGYEQYF
.	TRBJ2-1	15	.	TRBV7-9	TGTGCCAGCAGTACCGAATCCCTAGTCAACTATGAGCAGTTCTTC	CASSTESLVNYEQFF
.	TRBJ2-7	13	.	TRBV7-2	TGTGCCAGCAGCTTAGGTCCCTCGGCGGAGCAAGCCTTC	CASSLGPSAEQAF
TRBD1	TRBJ1-4	15	.	TRBV5-1	TGCGCCAGCAGCCCCGACAGGGTCTGGGATGAAAAACTGTTTTTT	CASSPDRVWDEKLFF
TRBD2	TRBJ2-7	13	.	TRBV11-3	TGTGCCTACCTGACTAGCGCGAAGTACGAGCAGTACTTC	CAYLTSAKYEQYF
.	TRBJ2-7	12	.	TRBV25-1	TGTGCCAGCAGGGACAGTACCTACGAGCAGTACTTC	CASRDSTYEQYF
TRBD2	TRBJ2-1	16	.	TRBV18	TGTGCCAGCTCACGTTTAGCGGGAGGATTGGATATGGGGCAGTTCTTC	CASSRLAGGLDMGQFF
.	TRBJ2-2	14	.	TRBV24-1	TGTGCCACCAGTGATTTGCAAGGGAACCGGGGAGCTGTCTTT	CATSDLQGNRGAVF
.	TRBJ1-4	15	.	TRBV19	TGTGCCAGTACCAATTTAGGGGCCGGCGGTGAAAAACTGTTTTTT	CASTNLGAGGEKLFF
TRBD1	TRBJ1-5	13	few	TRBV3-1/TRBV3-2	TGTGCCAGCAGCCCCGACAGGGACCAGCCCCAGCATTTT	CASSPDRDQPQHF
.	TRBJ1-5	13	.	TRBV6-4	TGTGCCAGCAATGGCAGTAGCAATCAGCCCCAGCATTTT	CASNGSSNQPQHF
.	TRBJ1-6	14	few	TRBV3-1/TRBV3-2	TGTGCCAGCAGCCAAGACCTCAGGGGTTCACCCCTCCACTTT	CASSQDLRGSPLHF
TRBD1	TRBJ1-4	15	.	TRBV11-2	TGTGCCAGCAGCACGGGGACAGAACTAGGTGGAAAACTGTTTTTT	CASSTGTELGGKLFF
TRBD2	TRBJ2-5	15	.	TRBV19	TGTGCCAGTAGCGGACTAGCGGGAGGGGAAGAGACCCAGTACTTC	CASSGLAGGEETQYF
TRBD1	TRBJ1-2	16	.	TRBV3-1/TRBV3-2	TGTGCCAGCAGCCCTTTCGGACAGGGGGCTATATGGGGCTACACCTTC	CASSPFGQGAIWGYTF
TRBD2	TRBJ2-5	16	.	TRBV28	TGTGCCAGCAGCGCGGGACTAGCGGACCCTAGGGAGACCCAGTACTTC	CASSAGLADPRETQYF
.	TRBJ1-3	14	.	TRBV18	TGTGCCAGCTCACCGGGAGGGGCTGGAAACACCATATATTTT	CASSPGGAGNTIYF